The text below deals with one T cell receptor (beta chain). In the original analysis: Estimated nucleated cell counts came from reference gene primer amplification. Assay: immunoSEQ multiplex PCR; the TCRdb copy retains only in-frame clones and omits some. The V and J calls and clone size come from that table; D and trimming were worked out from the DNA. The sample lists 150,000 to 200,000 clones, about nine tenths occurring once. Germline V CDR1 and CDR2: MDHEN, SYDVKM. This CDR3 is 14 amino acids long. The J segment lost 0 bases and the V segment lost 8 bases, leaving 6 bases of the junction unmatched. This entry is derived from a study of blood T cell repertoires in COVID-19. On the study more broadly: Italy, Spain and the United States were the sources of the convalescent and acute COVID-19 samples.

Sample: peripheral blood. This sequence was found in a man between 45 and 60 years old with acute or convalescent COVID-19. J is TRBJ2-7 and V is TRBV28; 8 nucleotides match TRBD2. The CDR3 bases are TGTGCCAGCCTCGGGGGGGGAAGCTCCTACGAGCAGTACTTC. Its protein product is CASLGGGSSYEQYF.